Presented here are 9 T cell receptor beta chains from one specimen sequenced in a study of breast tumors, draining lymph nodes, adjacent tissues. Each CDR3 protein is one row after TCRdb ran MiXCR on the multiplex PCR reads. The sample records approximately 28,000 distinct CDR3 sequences, 60% to 70% being singletons. Sequences were obtained from breast tumor tissue. The receptors were sampled from a female donor with breast cancer. Some clones in this sample may be carry-over from other donors' samples.

The genes are TRBV15 and TRBJ1-4, with D hard to call. Germline V gene sequence: CDR1 LNHNV, CDR2 YYDKDF (reference sequence). The CDR3 runs to 15 residues. Deletions cut 1 base from V and 8 bases from J, with 14 bases between. The CDR3 region has the DNA TGTGCCACCAGCAGAGGACTGGGAAGGAACGAAAAACTGTTTTTT. It yields the protein CATSRGLGRNEKLFF.

This clonotype was observed at least ten times. The V and J genes are TRBV5-1 and TRBJ1-1; D might be TRBD1 (6 bases). The CDR3 totals 13 residues. Deletions cut 4 bases from V and 1 base from J, with 8 bases between. CDR1 SGHRS and CDR2 YFSETQ come from the germline V gene. The CDR3 is CASSPQGNTEAFF. In DNA, the CDR3 is TGCGCCAGCAGCCCACAGGGGAACACTGAAGCTTTCTTT.

The chain couples TRBV2 to TRBJ1-3; TRBD1 is a possible D gene (6 bases). There are 16 residues in the CDR3. The V gene's germline CDR1 is SNHLY and CDR2 FYNNEI. Deletions cut 5 bases from V and 0 bases from J, with 14 bases between. CDR3 coding DNA: TGTGCCAGCAGTTTAGCCGGACAGCTCTCTGGAAACACCATATATTTT. It codes for CASSLAGQLSGNTIYF.

This clonotype has at least ten counts. The J gene is TRBJ1-4, the V gene TRBV7-2; tentative D call: TRBD1 (5 bases). Deletions cut 2 bases from V and 7 bases from J, with 14 bases between. CDR3 length: 15 amino acids. Germline V gives CDR1 SGHTA, CDR2 FQGNSA. CDR3 amino acids: CASSLTQRRGEKLFF. The CDR3 bases are TGTGCCAGCAGCTTAACTCAGAGAAGGGGTGAAAAACTGTTTTTT.

The CDR3 region has the DNA TGCAGTGCTAAGGACAGGGTTAACTATGGCTACACCTTC. Protein product: CSAKDRVNYGYTF. The gene calls are TRBV20-1 and TRBJ1-2; TRBD1 matches at 8 bases. Germline-derived CDR1 and CDR2 are DFQATT and SNEGSKA (reference sequence). The CDR3 is 13 amino acids. V shed 4 bases and J 1 base; nucleotides not matched to a gene: 2.

This clonotype is categorized as medium-sized. The chain joins TRBV27 to TRBJ1-2; no definite D call. V shed 4 bases and J shed 4 bases, with 10 bases lying between them. Germline lookup yields CDR1 MNHEY and CDR2 SMNVEV (reference sequence). This CDR3 has 13 residues. The CDR3 is CASSSTVSYGYTF. CDR3 bases: TGTGCCAGCAGTTCAACTGTATCCTATGGCTACACCTTC.

This clonotype was found many times. This rearrangement joins TRBV6-6 to TRBJ1-2; possibly TRBD1 for D (6 bases). The V end was cut by 10 bases, the J end by 2 bases, with 14 bases between. Germline CDR1 MNHNY, CDR2 SVGAGI (reference sequence). This CDR3 region has 13 residues. This CDR3 is CATSFDRNYGYTF. CDR3 bases: TGTGCCACCTCCTTTGACAGGAACTATGGCTACACCTTC.

The V call is TRBV5-1, the J call TRBJ2-3, with D uncertain. V gave up 0 bases and J gave up 2 bases, with 19 bases separating them. The germline V gene encodes CDR1 SGHRS and CDR2 YFSETQ. This CDR3 is built from 18 residues. The CDR3 loop is CASSLAYRTGRNTDTQYF. CDR3 in DNA: TGCGCCAGCAGCTTGGCCTACCGGACGGGCAGGAACACAGATACGCAGTATTTT.

This clonotype was picked up one time. The chain carries TRBV20-1 and TRBJ2-1; 7 bases align to TRBD1. This CDR3 region has 16 residues. Germline CDR1 reads DFQATT; CDR2 reads SNEGSKA (reference sequence). Trimming cost V 2 bases and J 0 bases; bases outside gene matches: 7. CDR3: CSARSRDSSSYNEQFF. The CDR3 nucleotides read TGCAGTGCTAGATCCCGGGACAGTTCCTCCTACAATGAGCAGTTCTTC.